The rows below give T cell receptor beta chains drawn from one sample of a study of cytomegalovirus exposure and HLA in healthy donors. This table comes from immunoSEQ multiplex PCR, and its TCRdb copy is limited to in-frame clones, with some not included. Among roughly 200,000 clones, 65% to 85% were seen once, and the ten largest hold 1.7%. Sequenced sample: PBMCs. The receptor source for this set is a man in his fifties in good health and CMV-seronegative. The CDR3 runs from the conserved cysteine through the conserved F or W. A D gene is named only where the DNA matches it firmly. Only part of the rows carry a size: once, few, many, or a class if the clone is expanded.

>TRBV27|NA|TRBD1|TRBJ2-3
CASRQDRVADTQYF
TGTGCCAGCAGGCAAGACAGGGTAGCAGATACGCAGTATTTT
>TRBV4-2|NA|NA|TRBJ2-2
CASSPDRNTGELFF
TGTGCCAGCAGCCCAGACAGGAACACCGGGGAGCTGTTTTTT
>TRBV25-1|NA|NA|TRBJ2-1
CASSSQKGERYNEQFF
TGTGCCAGCAGTTCCCAGAAGGGGGAACGGTACAATGAGCAGTTCTTC
>TRBV9|NA|TRBD2|TRBJ2-3
CASSVDSGDTDTQYF
TGTGCCAGCAGCGTAGATAGCGGGGACACAGATACGCAGTATTTT
>TRBV29-1|NA|NA|TRBJ1-5
CSAGDGNQPQHF
TGCAGCGCCGGAGACGGGAATCAGCCCCAGCATTTT
>TRBV7-2|NA|TRBD1|TRBJ2-4
CASSLRDRGSIQYF
TGTGCCAGCAGCCTCCGGGACAGGGGGAGCATTCAGTACTTC
>TRBV11-2|NA|TRBD2|TRBJ2-1
CASSIAGKKYNEQFF
TGTGCCAGCAGCATAGCGGGGAAGAAGTACAATGAGCAGTTCTTC
>TRBV9|NA|TRBD1|TRBJ1-4
CASSPQGTGDEKLFF
TGTGCCAGCAGCCCCCAAGGGACAGGGGATGAAAAACTGTTTTTT
>TRBV4-2|NA|NA|TRBJ1-4
CASSQVLHRDPTTNEKLFF
TGTGCCAGCAGCCAAGTTCTCCACAGGGACCCCACAACTAATGAAAAACTGTTTTTT
>TRBV15|NA|NA|TRBJ2-7
CATSRDLLVSYEQYF
TGTGCCACCAGCAGAGATCTACTTGTTTCATACGAGCAGTACTTC
>TRBV19|NA|NA|TRBJ1-5
CASSIGGGARNQPQHF
TGTGCCAGTAGTATTGGCGGCGGAGCGCGCAATCAGCCCCAGCATTTT
>TRBV12-5|once|TRBD1|TRBJ2-5
CASGAQGVETQYF
TGTGCTAGTGGAGCACAGGGGGTAGAGACCCAGTACTTC
>TRBV10-3|NA|TRBD1|TRBJ1-5
CAIGSQGAHQPQHF
TGTGCCATCGGATCGCAGGGGGCGCATCAGCCCCAGCATTTT
>TRBV11-2|few|NA|TRBJ2-5
CASSLGDRYQETQYF
TGTGCCAGCAGCTTAGGAGACAGGTACCAAGAGACCCAGTACTTC
>TRBV5-1|NA|NA|TRBJ2-5
CASSLRGETQYF
TGCGCCAGCAGCTTGAGGGGGGAGACCCAGTACTTC
>TRBV9|NA|TRBD2|TRBJ2-5
CASSRTTGGLEETQYF
TGTGCCAGCAGCAGGACCACGGGAGGGCTAGAGGAGACCCAGTACTTC
>TRBV19|NA|TRBD1|TRBJ2-2
CASKGAGITGELFF
TGTGCCAGTAAGGGGGCAGGGATCACCGGGGAGCTGTTTTTT
>TRBV19|once|NA|TRBJ2-7
CASSIDEGVGEQYF
TGTGCCAGTAGTATAGATGAGGGAGTAGGGGAGCAGTACTTC
>TRBV5-1|NA|NA|TRBJ2-1
CASSLAGGVNEQFF
TGCGCCAGCAGCTTGGCAGGAGGGGTCAATGAGCAGTTCTTC
>TRBV2|few|TRBD1|TRBJ1-1
CASRELQGGDTEAFF
TGTGCCAGCAGGGAGCTTCAGGGGGGCGACACTGAAGCTTTCTTT
>TRBV5-4|NA|TRBD1|TRBJ2-7
CASSQDPGTGNEQYF
TGTGCCAGCAGCCAGGACCCCGGGACAGGGAACGAGCAGTACTTC
>TRBV19|NA|TRBD1|TRBJ2-7
CASSMDRTGGSSYEQYF
TGTGCCAGTAGTATGGACAGGACAGGGGGTAGCTCCTACGAGCAGTACTTC
>TRBV5-8|NA|TRBD1|TRBJ1-5
CASSVRGLHSNQPQHF
TGTGCCAGCAGCGTCAGGGGGCTCCACAGCAATCAGCCCCAGCATTTT
>TRBV27|NA|NA|TRBJ1-5
CASNKHLGSNQPQHF
TGTGCCAGCAATAAGCACCTCGGGAGCAATCAGCCCCAGCATTTT
>TRBV5-1|NA|TRBD2|TRBJ2-7
CASSLGLAGVSYEQYF
TGCGCCAGCAGCTTGGGACTAGCGGGAGTTTCCTACGAGCAGTACTTC
>TRBV27|few|NA|TRBJ2-5
CASTLLVGETQYF
TGTGCCAGCACCCTACTAGTGGGAGAGACCCAGTACTTC
>TRBV6-6|NA|TRBD1|TRBJ2-7
CASTKTGTGSYEQYF
TGTGCCAGCACCAAAACCGGGACAGGCTCCTACGAGCAGTACTTC
>TRBV18|few|TRBD1|TRBJ2-6
CASSPLQGSGANVLTF
TGTGCCAGCTCACCACTACAGGGGTCTGGGGCCAACGTCCTGACTTTC
>TRBV15|NA|NA|TRBJ2-3
CATSREVAHADTQYF
TGTGCCACCAGCAGAGAGGTGGCTCACGCAGATACGCAGTATTTT
>TRBV9|NA|NA|TRBJ2-3
CASSPGVGVTDTQYF
TGTGCCAGCAGCCCCGGGGTGGGAGTTACAGATACGCAGTATTTT
>TRBV6-1|NA|TRBD1|TRBJ1-2
CASSSGQGIYGYTF
TGTGCCAGCAGTTCTGGACAGGGCATCTATGGCTACACCTTC
>TRBV5-1|NA|TRBD2|TRBJ2-3
CASSLASGTDTQYF
TGCGCCAGCAGCTTGGCTAGCGGGACAGATACGCAGTATTTT
>TRBV27|NA|TRBD2|TRBJ2-7
CVTSGRDYEQYF
TGTGTCACTAGCGGGAGGGACTACGAGCAGTACTTC
>TRBV29-1|NA|TRBD2|TRBJ2-7
CSVRGLAGVGDVSYEQYF
TGCAGCGTGAGGGGACTAGCGGGAGTAGGAGACGTCTCCTACGAGCAGTACTTC
>TRBV12-5|NA|NA|TRBJ1-5
CASASVDYYNSNQPQHF
TGTGCTAGTGCCTCCGTTGATTACTACAATAGCAATCAGCCCCAGCATTTT
>TRBV7-2|NA|NA|TRBJ2-1
CASSLGSGTPSKQFF
TGTGCCAGCAGCTTGGGCTCCGGGACTCCGAGTAAGCAGTTCTTC
>TRBV19|NA|NA|TRBJ2-5
CASRRLPQAQETQYF
TGTGCCAGTAGACGTCTTCCCCAAGCTCAAGAGACCCAGTACTTC
>TRBV15|NA|NA|TRBJ1-1
CATSRDRVSTEAFF
TGTGCCACCAGCAGAGATCGAGTTTCCACTGAAGCTTTCTTT
>TRBV5-1|few|TRBD1|TRBJ2-1
CASRKRDRVSNEQFF
TGCGCCAGCAGGAAACGGGACAGGGTGTCTAATGAGCAGTTCTTC
>TRBV5-1|NA|NA|TRBJ2-5
CASSFQEGETQYF
TGCGCCAGCAGCTTTCAAGAGGGAGAGACCCAGTACTTC